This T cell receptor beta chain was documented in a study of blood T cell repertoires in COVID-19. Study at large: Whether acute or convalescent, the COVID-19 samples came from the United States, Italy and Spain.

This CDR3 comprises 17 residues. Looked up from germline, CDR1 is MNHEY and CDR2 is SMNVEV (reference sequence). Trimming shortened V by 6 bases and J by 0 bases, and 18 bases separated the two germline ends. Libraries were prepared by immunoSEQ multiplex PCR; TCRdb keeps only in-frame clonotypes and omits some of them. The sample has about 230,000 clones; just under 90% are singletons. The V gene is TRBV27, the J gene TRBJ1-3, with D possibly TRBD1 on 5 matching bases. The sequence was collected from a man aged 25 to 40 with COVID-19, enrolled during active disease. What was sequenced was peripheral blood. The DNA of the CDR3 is TGTGCCAGCAGGCGCAGAAGACAGCGTCTCTCTGGAAACACCATATATTTT. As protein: CASRRRRQRLSGNTIYF.